This TCR beta chain appears in the sequencing data of a study of blood T cell repertoires in COVID-19. The protocol was immunoSEQ multiplex PCR, while the TCRdb copy is restricted to in-frame clones and leaves out a portion. The sample records 160,000 or so clones, 75% to 85% being singletons. Comment on this clone: It may be a read error: a sequence one base away is much more abundant.

V was clipped by 5 bases and J by 8 bases, with 10 bases between them. Germline V gene data show CDR1 as MNHEY and CDR2 as SVGAGI. The CDR3 runs 12 residues. Sequencing was done on a sample of peripheral blood. The chain is built from TRBV6-5 and TRBJ2-1; TRBD2 is a possible D gene (7 bases). The sequence was obtained from an older woman with COVID-19, enrolled during active disease. The CDR3, as DNA: TGTGCCAGCAGTCCCGGGGGGCATGAGCAGTTCTTC. Translating gives CASSPGGHEQFF.